A selection of T cell receptor beta chains follows, all from one sample in a study of cytomegalovirus exposure and HLA in healthy donors. Clones were sequenced by immunoSEQ multiplex PCR, and TCRdb holds only the in-frame ones, with some missing. The sample yields tens of thousands of clones, approximately 91% seen once. The specimen was PBMCs. These receptors were collected from a man aged 25-45 years in good health and CMV-seronegative. The CDR3 runs from the conserved cysteine through the conserved F or W. Each record gives: D gene, V gene, clone size, J gene, CDR3 protein, CDR3 DNA. The D gene is left open where the match is weak. Only some rows state a clone size, as once, few, many or a class for expanded clones.

TRBD1	TRBV6-6	.	TRBJ1-5	CASRTGQGGPNQPQHF	TGTGCCAGCAGAACGGGACAGGGGGGTCCCAATCAGCCCCAGCATTTT
TRBD1	TRBV5-4	.	TRBJ2-2	CASSRDRGGTGELFF	TGTGCCAGCAGCCGGGACAGGGGCGGAACCGGGGAGCTGTTTTTT
.	TRBV9	.	TRBJ1-2	CASSVASRVSYGYTF	TGTGCCAGCAGCGTAGCTTCCAGGGTTAGCTATGGCTACACCTTC
TRBD1	TRBV19	once	TRBJ1-1	CASAGTGNTEAFF	TGTGCCAGTGCCGGGACAGGGAACACTGAAGCTTTCTTT
TRBD1	TRBV5-1	.	TRBJ1-1	CASSRGQGPEAFF	TGCGCCAGCAGCCGAGGACAGGGCCCTGAAGCTTTCTTT
TRBD1	TRBV27	.	TRBJ1-1	CASVFRPTGGGGTEAFF	TGTGCCAGCGTTTTCCGCCCGACAGGGGGGGGAGGCACTGAAGCTTTCTTT
.	TRBV4-1	.	TRBJ1-2	CASSQETGNYGYTF	TGCGCCAGCAGCCAAGAAACAGGGAACTATGGCTACACCTTC
TRBD2	TRBV7-3	.	TRBJ2-2	CASSSSGANTGELFF	TGTGCCAGCAGCTCTAGCGGAGCGAACACCGGGGAGCTGTTTTTT
.	TRBV6-1	.	TRBJ2-7	CASEAGHLSSYEQYF	TGTGCCAGCGAAGCGGGACACTTGAGCTCCTACGAGCAGTACTTC
.	TRBV27	.	TRBJ1-4	CASSNRFNEKLFF	TGTGCCAGCAGTAATAGATTTAATGAAAAACTGTTTTTT
.	TRBV28	once	TRBJ1-1	CASSLPRTAPSTEAFF	TGTGCCAGCAGTTTACCTAGGACAGCCCCGAGCACTGAAGCTTTCTTT
.	TRBV5-1	.	TRBJ1-1	CASSLLAENTEAFF	TGCGCCAGCAGCTTACTTGCGGAGAACACTGAAGCTTTCTTT
TRBD2	TRBV27	.	TRBJ2-1	CASMLAGQSSYNEQFF	TGTGCCAGCATGCTAGCGGGTCAGAGCTCCTACAATGAGCAGTTCTTC
.	TRBV6-4	.	TRBJ2-1	CASRLWANSYNEQFF	TGTGCCAGCAGACTGTGGGCCAACTCCTACAATGAGCAGTTCTTC
.	TRBV6-1	.	TRBJ1-5	CASSDARLRGANQPQHF	TGTGCCAGCAGTGACGCTAGATTAAGGGGCGCGAATCAGCCCCAGCATTTT
TRBD1	TRBV4-1	.	TRBJ1-1	CASSQGAVKGAPNTEAFF	TGCGCCAGCAGCCAAGGGGCGGTGAAGGGGGCCCCGAACACTGAAGCTTTCTTT
.	TRBV2	.	TRBJ1-5	CASSGGQNQPQHF	TGTGCCAGCAGTGGAGGCCAAAATCAGCCCCAGCATTTT
.	TRBV27	.	TRBJ2-3	CASRATTGSTDTQYF	TGTGCCAGCAGGGCGACCACAGGGTCCACAGATACGCAGTATTTT
.	TRBV6-1	.	TRBJ2-3	CASSEGAGAADTQYF	TGTGCCAGCAGTGAGGGGGCGGGAGCGGCAGATACGCAGTATTTT
TRBD1	TRBV6-5	few	TRBJ1-2	CASRRTGRNYGYTF	TGTGCCAGCAGGAGGACAGGGCGGAACTATGGCTACACCTTC
.	TRBV27	once	TRBJ2-3	CASSLMSTDTQYF	TGTGCCAGCAGTCTAATGAGCACAGATACGCAGTATTTT
.	TRBV27	.	TRBJ1-2	CASSSPPGGYTF	TGTGCCAGCAGTTCTCCCCCGGGAGGCTACACCTTC
.	TRBV9	.	TRBJ2-1	CASSAGQGGNNEQFF	TGTGCCAGCAGCGCCGGACAGGGAGGGAACAATGAGCAGTTCTTC